This TCR beta chain was profiled in a study of T cell repertoires in aging, cancer and after chemotherapy (dated by TCRdb to the late 2010s). About the full investigation: Donors were distributed across six age groups ranging from 30 or younger to 70 or older, with at least three individuals included per group. Paired pre- and post-chemotherapy samples in the solid tumor group came from brain tumor (glioblastoma) patients receiving temozolomide-based therapy. The complete dataset included about 9 million TCR reads. The study profiled peripheral blood TCR beta repertoires from healthy donors and cancer patients to examine immunoaging and T cell reconstitution after chemotherapy. A cohort of around 210 cancer patients (94 with hematological and around 130 with solid cancers) was assembled, and around 100 healthy donors were included as a reference group.

This clonotype has only a few counts. There is no known antigen for this receptor. No much larger clonotype is one base removed from it; base qualities were not supplied. The germline ends are 4 bases apart after V is trimmed by 0 bases and J by 4 bases. The CDR3 runs 13 residues from the cysteine to the phenylalanine. CDR3 DNA only is kept here, 39 bases in frame from base 1. Based on the germline V gene (reference sequence), the CDR1 and CDR2 sequences are MNHNY and SVGAGI. The investigation overall reported the following: In both cancer cohorts, the median generation probability rose over the chemotherapy interval, which suggests that the repertoire was reconstituted through rebound thymic output. Compared with age-matched healthy donors, untreated patients with either hematological or solid cancers had significantly lower TCR diversity in the blood along with higher clonality. Declining TCR diversity with age in healthy donors was mainly explained by loss of richness; in cancer patients, loss of evenness also contributed. It was noted by the authors that conclusions about immunological memory after chemotherapy cannot be drawn from the repertoire data.

TCR beta rearrangements were amplified from genomic DNA extracted from peripheral blood rather than from sorted cells or RNA. Rearranged TRB sequences spanning V, D and J segments were amplified in a multiplex touch-down PCR with a mixed TRB-A/B primer pool. Illumina adapters and sample indices were attached to the amplicons in two consecutive PCR reactions using Phusion HS II polymerase. The amplicons were purified from gel with the NucleoSpin Gel and PCR Clean-up kit and then assessed with Qubit and an Agilent 2100 Bioanalyzer. The libraries were sequenced on an Illumina MiSeq with 600-cycle, single-indexed, paired-end runs. Per the source publication's procedure: MiXCR versions 2.12 and 3.0.5 were used to process the TRB sequences. Each unique CDR3 nucleotide sequence counted as one clone, and only productive sequences with at least two reads were retained. Repertoire metrics included Shannon diversity, evenness, clonality (one minus evenness), and alpha-parameterized diversity profiles from alpha 0 to 5. Generation probabilities of clones in paired pre- and post-chemotherapy samples were computed with the IGoR algorithm. TCRdb redid the processing of the public reads, applying fastp at Q25 and MiXCR, and retained in-frame beta chains. CDR3 protein sequences are deduplicated, and each keeps its most common genes and DNA. These V and J calls derive from TCRdb rather than the authors' analysis. This sample is represented by more than 2,500 distinct CDR3 sequences; approximately 24% of them were singletons. The ten largest account for roughly 5% of the sample.

The clonotype comes from a human donor with a solid tumor. The chain employs TRBV6-6 and TRBJ2-4; the D gene cannot be named for sure. Material: blood. The CDR3 is CASSYSEKNIQYF. The nucleotide sequence reads as follows: TGTGCCAGCAGTTACTCTGAGAAAAACATTCAGTACTTC.